This T cell receptor (beta chain) was retrieved from a study of blood T cell repertoires in COVID-19. Germline trimming cut 2 bases from V and 2 bases from J; bases unmatched to any gene: 7. Germline CDR1 and CDR2: KGHSH and LQKENI. CDR3 size: 16 residues. Source study methods: Quantification of nucleated cells was approximated via reference gene primer amplification. The assay was immunoSEQ multiplex PCR, and TCRdb's table has in-frame clones only and misses some. The V and J calls and the clone size are those of that table, but D and trimming were determined from the DNA. The sample includes roughly 120,000 clones, around 90% of them seen just once.

This chain joins TRBV18 and TRBJ2-7; 9 bases align to TRBD1. The sample was peripheral blood. This sequence originates from a human donor in a cohort sampled during active COVID-19. The CDR3 DNA reads as TGTGCCAGCTCACCAACCAGGACAGGGGAGACCTACGAGCAGTACTTC. As protein: CASSPTRTGETYEQYF.